These 10 T cell receptor beta chains originate from one sample sequenced in a study of PD-L1 blockade in urothelial cancer. The sample's time point: pretreatment peripheral blood. Assay used: immunoSEQ multiplex PCR; TCRdb lists only in-frame clones, some missing. The sample holds about 63,000 clones, around 81% seen once. The source material was PBMCs, sampled around atezolizumab (anti-PD-L1) treatment. The receptors were gathered from a man between 65 and 85 years old with urothelial cancer.

The CDR3 coding sequence is TGTGCCAGTAGTCCCCAGCGGGAACAGGGAAGAACATCAGATACGCAGTATTTT. Protein: CASSPQREQGRTSDTQYF. The chain combines TRBV19 with TRBJ2-3, with D perhaps matching TRBD2 (7 bases). The germline CDR1 and CDR2 sequences are LNHDA and SQIVND (reference sequence). CDR3 length: 18 amino acids. V lost 5 bases and J lost 4, with 25 bases in between.

This rearrangement joins TRBV7-3 to TRBJ2-2, with TRBD1 as a possible D gene (6 bases). Germline CDR1 is SGHTA and CDR2 is FQGTGA. V lost 5 bases and J 0 bases, leaving 10 bases between the germline ends. The CDR3 sequence is 15 residues long. The DNA of the CDR3 is TGTGCCAGCAGCCAGGGACAACCGAACACCGGGGAGCTGTTTTTT. Protein product: CASSQGQPNTGELFF.

As to this clone: The sample contains more than one DNA sequence encoding this CDR3. This chain uses TRBV7-2 with TRBJ2-7; TRBD1 agrees at 9 bases. J gave up 2 bases and V 0 bases, and 2 bases lay outside the gene matches. This CDR3 spans 15 amino acids. CDR1 SGHTA and CDR2 FQGNSA come from the germline V gene. The CDR3 DNA reads TGTGCCAGCAGCTTAGCGGGACAGGGAACCTACGAGCAGTACTTC. This codes for CASSLAGQGTYEQYF.

Only one count was recorded for this clone. The rearrangement links TRBV27 to TRBJ1-4, with D possibly matching TRBD1 (5 bases). This CDR3 has 14 amino acids. Germline CDR1 is MNHEY and CDR2 is SMNVEV (reference sequence). V dropped 6 bases and J dropped 0 bases, with 8 bases sitting between them. For the CDR3, the DNA is TGTGCCAGCAGCCTGACAGCAACTAATGAAAAACTGTTTTTT. This encodes CASSLTATNEKLFF.

The V call is TRBV9, the J call TRBJ1-5, with TRBD1 matching 9 bases. Trimming at V came to 5 bases and at J to 1 base, leaving 4 bases not matched to a gene. CDR1 and CDR2 from the germline V gene are SGDLS and YYNGEE. CDR3 size: 15 residues. The DNA for the CDR3 is TGTGCCAGCAGTACCGGGACAGGGAGCAATCAGCCCCAGCATTTT. It codes for CASSTGTGSNQPQHF.

This chain uses TRBV6-1 with TRBJ2-5; the D is unclear. The CDR3 has 13 residues. In germline, CDR1 is MNHNS, CDR2 SASEGT. Trimming left V 9 bases short and J 2 bases short, with 13 bases between. The CDR3 here is CASSISVQETQYF. In DNA form, the CDR3 reads TGTGCCAGTTCGATCTCGGTGCAAGAGACCCAGTACTTC.

This sequence joins TRBV7-9 and TRBJ2-1, with TRBD2 identical over 11 bases. The CDR3 sequence is 15 residues long. With 5 bases clipped from V and 7 bases from J, the junction kept 7 bases outside the gene matches. CDR1 and CDR2 (germline): SEHNR, FQNEAQ (reference sequence). CDR3: CASSSSGGAWNEQFF. DNA for the CDR3: TGTGCCAGCAGCAGTAGCGGGGGGGCTTGGAATGAGCAGTTCTTC.

This clone was recorded once. V and J are TRBV27 and TRBJ1-2, with 9 nucleotides matching TRBD1. In germline, CDR1 is MNHEY, CDR2 SMNVEV (reference sequence). The CDR3 has 14 amino acids. With V trimmed by 5 bases and J by 1 base, 2 bases remained unmatched. The CDR3 here is CASSPDRGNYGYTF. The CDR3, as DNA: TGTGCCAGCAGTCCGGACAGGGGTAACTATGGCTACACCTTC.

The V and J genes are TRBV5-1 and TRBJ2-1; 12 nucleotides line up with TRBD2. Germline CDR1 is SGHRS and CDR2 is YFSETQ. The CDR3 consists of 14 residues. V was pared by 3 bases and J by 8 bases, with 3 bases of the junction left unmatched. CDR3 nucleotides: TGCGCCAGCAGCTCTAGCGGGGGGGCGGATGAGCAGTTCTTC. Protein sequence: CASSSSGGADEQFF.

The rearrangement links TRBV19 to TRBJ2-1; 11 bases are a match to TRBD2. There are 16 residues in the CDR3. After removal of 4 bases from V and 5 bases from J, the junction contained 7 bases not matched to a gene. Germline V gene lookup returns CDR1 LNHDA and CDR2 SQIVND (reference sequence). The CDR3 region has the DNA TGTGCCAGTAGTACCCGACTAGCGGGGCAACACAATGAGCAGTTCTTC. Its protein product is CASSTRLAGQHNEQFF. Filled out from reference TRBV19 and TRBJ2-1, the complete variable domain reads DGGITQSPKYLFRKEGQNVTLSCEQNLNHDAMYWYRQDPGQGLRLIYYSQIVNDFQKGDIAEGYSVSREKKESFPLTVTSAQKNPTAFYLCASSTRLAGQHNEQFFGPGTRLTVL.